Following are 7 T cell receptor beta chains from one sample sequenced in a study of cytomegalovirus exposure and HLA in healthy donors. This PCR relied on a set of 60 Vbeta primers and 13 Jbeta primers. TCRdb's table, derived via immunoSEQ multiplex PCR, lists solely in-frame clones and lacks some. The data show 180,000 or so clones, with roughly 73% seen just once and about 2.9% held by the top ten. The sequenced sample consisted of PBMCs. These receptors came from a female donor in good health and CMV-seronegative.

V gene TRBV19 combines with J gene TRBJ2-5; D ambiguous. Deletions cut 4 bases from V and 1 base from J, with 7 bases between. CDR3 length: 13 amino acids. Germline-derived CDR1 and CDR2 are LNHDA and SQIVND (reference sequence). CDR3 sequence reads: CASSNDFQETQYF. CDR3 nucleotide sequence: TGTGCCAGTAGTAACGACTTCCAAGAGACCCAGTACTTC. The whole variable domain, filled in from reference TRBV19 and TRBJ2-5, reads DGGITQSPKYLFRKEGQNVTLSCEQNLNHDAMYWYRQDPGQGLRLIYYSQIVNDFQKGDIAEGYSVSREKKESFPLTVTSAQKNPTAFYLCASSNDFQETQYFGPGTRLLVL.

Turning to this clone: At one of its ends the junction is not consistent with the germline gene, which may arise from a read error. The gene calls are TRBV29-1 and TRBJ2-7; weak D call: TRBD1 (6 bases). The CDR3 is made up of 13 amino acids. Germline V lookup: CDR1 SQVTM, CDR2 ANQGSEA. The CDR3 spells CSAEEDSTYEQYF. CDR3 in DNA: TGCAGCGCTGAAGAGGACAGCACCTACGAGCAGTACTTC.

This clone was found a few times. The rearrangement links TRBV6-5 to TRBJ1-1, with 8 bases identical to TRBD1. CDR3 length equals 15 residues. V gave up 5 bases and J gave up 7 bases; unmatched junction bases: 12. Germline V lookup: CDR1 MNHEY, CDR2 SVGAGI. CDR3 nucleotides: TGTGCCAGCAGTACCGTACCAGACAGGGGAGGTGAAGCTTTCTTT. Protein product: CASSTVPDRGGEAFF.

This clone was recorded once. V and J are TRBV30 and TRBJ2-7; 8 bases agree with TRBD1. The CDR3 is made up of 14 amino acids. The V and J ends lost 4 bases and 2 bases, in that order; junction bases with no gene match: 7. CDR1 and CDR2 from the germline V gene are GTSNPN and SVGIG (reference sequence). In DNA, the CDR3 is TGTGCCTGGACGGGACAGGCAAAGGCCTACGAGCAGTACTTC. Amino acids: CAWTGQAKAYEQYF.

This clone was picked up a small number of times. The V gene is TRBV2, the J gene TRBJ2-2, with D unclear. The germline V and J ends were trimmed by 3 bases and 4 bases, with 6 bases remaining between them. The germline gives CDR1 SNHLY, CDR2 FYNNEI. This CDR3 is built from 13 residues. CDR3 loop: CASSDKSTGELFF. CDR3 bases: TGTGCCAGCAGTGACAAGAGCACCGGGGAGCTGTTTTTT.

The chain combines TRBV15 with TRBJ2-2; 9 nucleotides match TRBD2. The CDR3 totals 17 residues. Germline V gene lookup returns CDR1 LNHNV and CDR2 YYDKDF (reference sequence). The ends lost 2 bases at V and 3 bases at J; junction bases unmatched: 7. The CDR3 sequence is CATSRPTSGSYTGELFF. The DNA for the CDR3 is TGTGCCACCAGCAGACCCACTAGCGGGTCGTACACCGGGGAGCTGTTTTTT.

The sample holds a few counts of this clone. The chain uses TRBV9 and TRBJ1-3; 7 bases align to TRBD1. The V and J ends lost 4 bases and 1 base, in that order; junction bases with no gene match: 5. The V gene's germline CDR1 is SGDLS and CDR2 YYNGEE. The CDR3 has 15 amino acids. CDR3 bases: TGTGCCAGCAGCAACTACAGGGGTTCTGGAAACACCATATATTTT. Amino acid sequence: CASSNYRGSGNTIYF.